Listed below are T cell receptor beta chains from one sample, sequenced in a study of blood T cell repertoires in COVID-19. This table comes from immunoSEQ multiplex PCR, and its TCRdb copy is limited to in-frame clones, with some not included. Of 150,000 to 200,000 clones listed, 84% were seen once; the top ten hold roughly 6.3%. The sample taken for sequencing was peripheral blood. The receptors were sampled from a human donor in a cohort sampled during active COVID-19. The CDR3 runs from the conserved cysteine through the conserved F or W. Each record gives: D gene, clone size, J gene, V gene, CDR3 DNA, CDR3 protein. D genes are given only for firm matches. Size is omitted from some rows. Given values are once, few, many or a class for expanded clones.

TRBD1,-,TRBJ1-2,TRBV5-6,TGTGCCAGCAGCCCGACAGGGACGAACTATGGCTACACCTTC,CASSPTGTNYGYTF
-,-,TRBJ2-7,TRBV5-4,TGTGCCAGCAGCTTGGAGGCGCGGACCTACGAGCAGTACTTC,CASSLEARTYEQYF
TRBD1,-,TRBJ2-1,TRBV27,TGTGCCAGCAGTTGGGACAGCTACAATGAGCAGTTCTTC,CASSWDSYNEQFF
-,-,TRBJ1-6,TRBV12-3/TRBV12-4,TGTGCCAGCAGTTTAAACAGAAATTCACCCCTCCACTTT,CASSLNRNSPLHF
TRBD1,-,TRBJ1-4,TRBV10-3,TGTGCCATCAGTGGGACAGGCGTTAATGAAAAACTGTTTTTT,CAISGTGVNEKLFF
-,-,TRBJ1-1,TRBV7-8,TGTGCCAGCAGCTTAGCGGGGGGGCGGACTGAAGCTTTCTTT,CASSLAGGRTEAFF
TRBD1,-,TRBJ1-2,TRBV5-1,TGCGCCAGCCAGGGACAGGAACGGGGCTACACCTTC,CASQGQERGYTF
-,-,TRBJ2-3,TRBV3-1/TRBV3-2,TGTGCCTGCTCAGACTACCCTGCCGAAGATACGCAGTATTTT,CACSDYPAEDTQYF
-,-,TRBJ1-6,TRBV7-9,TGTGCCAGCAGCCTGGGGCGGGGGAGCTCCTATAATTCACCCCTCCACTTT,CASSLGRGSSYNSPLHF
TRBD1,-,TRBJ1-3,TRBV5-1,TGCGCCAGCAGGCTAACCCCGGGACAGGGGGCAAACACCATATATTTT,CASRLTPGQGANTIYF
-,-,TRBJ2-1,TRBV7-9,TGTGCCAGCACTAGACCGCTAGATAGCTCCTACAATGAGCAGTTCTTC,CASTRPLDSSYNEQFF
-,-,TRBJ2-3,TRBV2,TGTGCCAGCAGTGACAGGGATGGGGTAGATACGCAGTATTTT,CASSDRDGVDTQYF
TRBD1,-,TRBJ2-7,TRBV5-1,TGCGCCAGCAGGGTTGGGACAGTTAGCTCCTACGAGCAGTACTTC,CASRVGTVSSYEQYF
TRBD1,-,TRBJ2-1,TRBV10-3,TGTGCCTCCTCCCGGACAGGGATAGACAATGAGCAGTTCTTC,CASSRTGIDNEQFF
-,-,TRBJ1-1,TRBV9,TGTGCCAGCAGCGTAGGCGGGAATCTGAGGAACACTGAAGCTTTCTTT,CASSVGGNLRNTEAFF
-,-,TRBJ2-2,TRBV19,TGTGCCAGTAGCACCGGCGGGGAGCTTGGTACCGGGGAGCTGTTTTTT,CASSTGGELGTGELFF
TRBD1,-,TRBJ1-2,TRBV7-2,TGTGCCAGCAGTTCTCAAATCGGGACAGTGCTAGACTATGGCTACACCTTC,CASSSQIGTVLDYGYTF
TRBD1,-,TRBJ2-2,TRBV10-3,TGTGCCACCCTAATGGGTACAGGGGACACCGGGGAGCTGTTTTTT,CATLMGTGDTGELFF
TRBD1,-,TRBJ1-1,TRBV7-6,TGTGCCAGCAGCCCGGGGATCCACACAGGGGAGAACACTGAAGCTTTCTTT,CASSPGIHTGENTEAFF
TRBD1,-,TRBJ1-1,TRBV6-5,TGTGCCAGCAGTCTGACAAGACAGGGGGGGATTGAAGCTTTCTTT,CASSLTRQGGIEAFF
-,-,TRBJ2-5,TRBV9,TGTGCCAGCAGCGCGCCCCAGGGAGGACTGGAGACCCAGTACTTC,CASSAPQGGLETQYF
TRBD1,-,TRBJ2-3,TRBV3-1/TRBV3-2,TGTGCCAGCAGAAGGACAGGGGCAAGAGATACGCAGTATTTT,CASRRTGARDTQYF
-,-,TRBJ1-1,TRBV6-6,TGTGCCAGCATCCGGGAGCGTCAGAAAGCTTTCTTT,CASIRERQKAFF
TRBD1,-,TRBJ1-2,TRBV6-5,TGTGCCAGCAGTTACCACAGGGGGGACTATGGCTACACCTTC,CASSYHRGDYGYTF
-,-,TRBJ1-2,TRBV19,TGTGCCAGTAGTGCCCCTACAGGGATGCGTAACTATGGCTACACCTTC,CASSAPTGMRNYGYTF
TRBD1,once,TRBJ1-1,TRBV14,TGTGCCAGCAGCCAAGGGGAGAAGGGGGCAGTTGAAGCTTTCTTT,CASSQGEKGAVEAFF
TRBD2,-,TRBJ2-7,TRBV4-1,TGCGCCAGCAGCCACGGGACTAGCGGGGGCCCAAGCTCCTACGAGCAGTACTTC,CASSHGTSGGPSSYEQYF
TRBD1,-,TRBJ1-4,TRBV2,TGTGCCAGCAGTGACTTGACAGGGCCGGGTGAAAAACTGTTTTTT,CASSDLTGPGEKLFF
-,once,TRBJ1-2,TRBV14,TGTGCCAGCAGCCAAGATCTAGTGTGGGATGGCTACACCTTC,CASSQDLVWDGYTF
TRBD1,-,TRBJ2-2,TRBV5-1,TGCGCCAGCAGCTTGGACGGGACAGGGGACACCGGGGAGCTGTTTTTT,CASSLDGTGDTGELFF
-,-,TRBJ1-2,TRBV4-1,TGCGCCAGCAGCCAAGATCAAACGGTTAACTATGGCTACACCTTC,CASSQDQTVNYGYTF
-,-,TRBJ2-2,TRBV5-1,TGCGCCAGCAGCTTGGCGGGAGTCACGAACACCGGGGAGCTGTTTTTT,CASSLAGVTNTGELFF
TRBD1,-,TRBJ2-2,TRBV30,TGTGCCTGGGGGGGGACAGGGTCGTCCGGGGAGCTGTTTTTT,CAWGGTGSSGELFF
TRBD1,-,TRBJ2-5,TRBV6-5,TGTGCCAGCAGTACGGACAGGGGCGGGGAGACCCAGTACTTC,CASSTDRGGETQYF
-,-,TRBJ1-1,TRBV5-1,TGCGCCAGCAGCCCCCGCGACGGCGGCATGAACACTGAAGCTTTCTTT,CASSPRDGGMNTEAFF
-,-,TRBJ2-2,TRBV11-3,TGTGCCAGCAGCTTAGGACAAAACACCGGGGAGCTGTTTTTT,CASSLGQNTGELFF
-,-,TRBJ1-6,TRBV19,TGTGCCAGTAGCTCGGCGGCTAATTCACCCCTCCACTTT,CASSSAANSPLHF
-,-,TRBJ1-5,TRBV18,TGTGCCAGCTCACGCAATCCGGGGGATGTTCAGCCCCAGCATTTT,CASSRNPGDVQPQHF
-,-,TRBJ1-5,TRBV21-1,TGTGCCAGCAGTGTTCGGATCTGGGACAGCTGTTTGAATCAGCCCCAGCATTTT,CASSVRIWDSCLNQPQHF
-,-,TRBJ1-1,TRBV2,TGTGCCAGCAGTGTTGGGATGGGGGAGGTGAACACTGAAGCTTTCTTT,CASSVGMGEVNTEAFF
-,-,TRBJ2-3,TRBV5-4,TGTGCCAGCAGCTTGGCCCGGGGTGGGGTTGACACAGATACGCAGTATTTT,CASSLARGGVDTDTQYF
TRBD2,-,TRBJ2-1,TRBV2,TGTGCCAGCAGCGTACCGGGACTAGAGGCCTACAATGAGCAGTTCTTC,CASSVPGLEAYNEQFF
TRBD1,-,TRBJ1-5,TRBV27,TGTGCCAGCGGCAGGACAGGGAGCAATCAGCCCCAGCATTTT,CASGRTGSNQPQHF
TRBD2,once,TRBJ2-3,TRBV25-1,TGTGCCAGCAGTGAGGGGGGAGGGGACCACACAGATACGCAGTATTTT,CASSEGGGDHTDTQYF
-,few,TRBJ2-5,TRBV18,TGTGCCAGCTCACCACTCAAGAACGGTGTAGCAAGGGGGACCCAGTACTTC,CASSPLKNGVARGTQYF
TRBD2,-,TRBJ2-7,TRBV6-5,TGTGCCAGCAGTCCCCGGACTAGCGGGATCTACGAGCAGTACTTC,CASSPRTSGIYEQYF
-,-,TRBJ2-7,TRBV4-2,TGTGCCAGCAGCCAAGAACTAAGGAGTAGCGAGCAGTACTTC,CASSQELRSSEQYF
TRBD1,-,TRBJ1-4,TRBV5-1,TGCGCCAGCAGTTGGGCCGGGGACAGTGCACTGTTTTTT,CASSWAGDSALFF
TRBD1,few,TRBJ1-5,TRBV4-1,TGCGCCAGCAGCCAAACGACAGGGATCAATCAGCCCCAGCATTTT,CASSQTTGINQPQHF
TRBD1,-,TRBJ1-1,TRBV12-5,TGTGCTAGTGGTTTTTCTACAGGGGTAGAGGCTTTCTTT,CASGFSTGVEAFF
-,once,TRBJ2-2,TRBV5-3,TGTGCCAGAAGCTTGCGGGGGATGAACACCGGGGAGCTGTTTTTT,CARSLRGMNTGELFF
-,-,TRBJ1-3,TRBV9,TGTGCCAGCAGCATCCGGGGGGCTCAGTCCGGAAACACCATATATTTT,CASSIRGAQSGNTIYF
-,-,TRBJ1-2,TRBV6-5,TGTGCCAGCAGCATTACTCCAGGGTCTCCCTATGGCTACACCTTC,CASSITPGSPYGYTF
TRBD1,-,TRBJ1-6,TRBV7-8,TGTGCCAGCAGCTTAAGGGGACAGGGGAATTCACCCCTCCACTTT,CASSLRGQGNSPLHF
TRBD1,-,TRBJ1-6,TRBV6-4,TGTGCCAGCAGTGACCTGGGACAGGGTTTCTCACCCCTCCACTTT,CASSDLGQGFSPLHF
TRBD2,-,TRBJ2-3,TRBV18,TGTGCCAGCTCACCAGTAGGACTAGTAGTGAGCACAGATACGCAGTATTTT,CASSPVGLVVSTDTQYF